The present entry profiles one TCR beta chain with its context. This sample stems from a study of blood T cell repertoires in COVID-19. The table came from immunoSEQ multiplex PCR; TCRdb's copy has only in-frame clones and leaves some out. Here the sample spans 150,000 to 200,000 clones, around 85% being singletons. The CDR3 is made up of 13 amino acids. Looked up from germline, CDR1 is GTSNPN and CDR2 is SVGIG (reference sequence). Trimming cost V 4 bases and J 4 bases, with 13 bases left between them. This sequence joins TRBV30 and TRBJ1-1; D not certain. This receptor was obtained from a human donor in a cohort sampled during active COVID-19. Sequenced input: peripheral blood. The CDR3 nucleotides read TGTGCCTGGACGAGGATTCTTTCCACTGAAGCTTTCTTT. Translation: CAWTRILSTEAFF.